The 15 T cell receptor beta chains given below trace back to one sample, sequenced in a study of blood T cell repertoires in COVID-19. Generated by immunoSEQ multiplex PCR, the TCRdb table keeps only in-frame clones and is missing some. The sample has around 30,000 clones; over 90% are singletons. The specimen sequenced was peripheral blood. The receptors come from a male donor with active COVID-19.

In this sample, this clone turned up once. V is TRBV3-1 (or the pseudogene TRBV3-2) and J is TRBJ2-2, with 7 bases identical to TRBD1. J lost 3 bases, V lost 2 bases, and 6 bases had no gene match. This CDR3 region has 16 residues. Germline V gene data show CDR1 as LGHDT and CDR2 as YNNKEL (reference sequence). This CDR3 reads CASSQRRQGYTGELFF. CDR3 DNA: TGTGCCAGCAGCCAACGGAGACAGGGATACACCGGGGAGCTGTTTTTT.

The rearrangement joins TRBV7-3 to TRBJ2-5, with 9 positions matching TRBD1. The CDR3 length is 15 residues. The trim removed 6 bases at V and 5 bases at J, leaving 10 bases unmatched. Germline V lookup: CDR1 SGHTA, CDR2 FQGTGA. The chain's CDR3 is CASRIGQGMRETQYF. The CDR3 DNA sequence: TGTGCCAGCAGGATAGGACAGGGGATGAGGGAGACCCAGTACTTC.

The chain recombines TRBV7-9 with TRBJ2-1; 10 bases are a match to TRBD2. V lost 3 bases, J lost 4 bases, and 3 bases stayed unmatched. This CDR3 is built from 15 residues. The germline V gene has CDR1 SEHNR and CDR2 FQNEAQ (reference sequence). The CDR3 is CASSFTSGAYNEQFF. DNA of the CDR3: TGTGCCAGCAGCTTCACTAGCGGGGCATACAATGAGCAGTTCTTC. The full variable domain, completed using reference TRBV7-9 and TRBJ2-1, is DTGVSQNPRHKITKRGQNVTFRCDPISEHNRLYWYRQTLGQGPEFLTYFQNEAQLEKSRLLSDRFSAERPKGSFSTLEIQRTEQGDSAMYLCASSFTSGAYNEQFFGPGTRLTVL.

The gene calls are TRBV4-2 and TRBJ1-5; 7 positions agree with TRBD1. V was clipped by 4 bases and J by 4 bases; unmatched bases: 4. Germline V gives CDR1 LGHNA, CDR2 YNFKEQ. CDR3 size: 14 residues. CDR3 nucleotide sequence: TGTGCCAGCAGCCGTGGGACAGAGAATCAGCCCCAGCATTTT. It encodes CASSRGTENQPQHF.

V gene TRBV7-2 combines with J gene TRBJ1-1, with TRBD1 matching over 7 bases. Germline loops: CDR1 SGHTA, CDR2 FQGNSA. The ends lost 5 bases at V and 2 bases at J; junction bases unmatched: 5. CDR3 size: 14 residues. The CDR3 loop reads CASSNDRVNTEAFF. CDR3 sequence (DNA): TGTGCCAGCAGCAACGACAGGGTAAACACTGAAGCTTTCTTT. Supplemented by reference TRBV7-2 and TRBJ1-1, the full variable domain reads GAGVSQSPSNKVTEKGKDVELRCDPISGHTALYWYRQSLGQGLEFLIYFQGNSAPDKSGLPSDRFSAERTGGSVSTLTIQRTQQEDSAVYLCASSNDRVNTEAFFGQGTRLTVV.

The chain carries TRBV7-3 and TRBJ2-1, with TRBD2 matching over 8 bases. Germline CDR1 and CDR2: SGHTA and FQGTGA. This CDR3 contains 16 residues. V lost 4 bases and J lost 0; bases outside the gene matches: 5. CDR3 in amino acids: CASSSGGDHSYNEQFF. The CDR3 nucleotides are TGTGCCAGCAGCTCCGGGGGGGACCACTCCTACAATGAGCAGTTCTTC.

This rearrangement joins TRBV4-1 to TRBJ2-7; the D gene is possibly TRBD1 (5 bases). Trimming took 2 bases from V and 0 from J, leaving 11 bases between them. The length of the CDR3 is 15 residues. The germline CDR1 and CDR2 sequences are MGHRA and YSYEKL. Here the CDR3 DNA reads TGCGCCAGCAGCCAAAGAATTGACAGCTCCTACGAGCAGTACTTC. Its translation is CASSQRIDSSYEQYF.

This chain joins TRBV7-8 and TRBJ1-1, with 10 bases identical to TRBD1. V was clipped by 1 base and J by 4 bases; unmatched bases: 21. This CDR3 comprises 21 residues. Germline V gene sequence: CDR1 SGHVS, CDR2 FQNEAQ. CDR3: CASSLDRDRGSRGESITEAFF. Here the CDR3 DNA reads TGTGCCAGCAGCTTAGACCGGGACAGGGGATCGAGGGGGGAATCTATCACTGAAGCTTTCTTT.

The genes are TRBV6-1 and TRBJ2-7; 12 bases match TRBD2. Unmatched junction bases numbered 11, after V lost 3 bases and J lost 2 bases. Per germline, CDR1 MNHNS and CDR2 SASEGT. This CDR3 has 18 residues. As DNA, the CDR3 is TGTGCCAGCAGTGAGAGGACGGGACTAGCGGGCCGAACCTACGAGCAGTACTTC. Translated, it gives CASSERTGLAGRTYEQYF.

The genes are TRBV19 and TRBJ1-5; a weak D match, TRBD1 (6 bases). The CDR3 totals 15 residues. Germline lookup yields CDR1 LNHDA and CDR2 SQIVND (reference sequence). Trimming took off 6 bases at V and 8 bases at J, with 20 bases between the two ends. For the CDR3, the DNA is TGTGCCAGTAGCCAAGACAGGTTCTATCAAGAGCCCCAGCATTTT. It translates to CASSQDRFYQEPQHF.

The rearrangement links TRBV10-3 to TRBJ1-1; the match to TRBD1 covers 7 bases. This CDR3 has 18 amino acids. V lost 5 bases, J lost 0 bases, and 15 bases stayed unmatched. Germline CDR1 reads ENHRY; CDR2 reads SYGVKD. CDR3 loop: CAISSRAGQAKMNTEAFF. CDR3 nucleotide sequence: TGTGCCATCAGTAGCCGGGCCGGACAGGCAAAAATGAACACTGAAGCTTTCTTT.

This rearrangement joins TRBV3-1 (or the pseudogene TRBV3-2) to TRBJ2-5, with 7 bases that match TRBD1. CDR1 is LGHDT, CDR2 YNNKEL, per germline (reference sequence). The CDR3 spans 14 residues. The trim removed 5 bases at V and 2 bases at J, leaving 5 bases unmatched. The CDR3 sequence: CASSSPGQQETQYF. CDR3 sequence (DNA): TGTGCCAGCAGCTCTCCGGGACAGCAAGAGACCCAGTACTTC.

The chain combines TRBV18 with TRBJ2-7; tentatively, D is TRBD1 (5 bases). Per germline, CDR1 KGHSH and CDR2 LQKENI. CDR3 length: 16 amino acids. V lost 6 bases, J lost 0 bases, and 18 bases lay in between. CDR3 protein: CASSVGASLSSYEQYF. The CDR3 DNA reads as TGTGCCAGCTCCGTAGGGGCGTCACTTAGCTCCTACGAGCAGTACTTC.

This chain joins TRBV7-9 and TRBJ1-1; 7 bases fit TRBD1. Per germline, CDR1 SEHNR and CDR2 FQNEAQ (reference sequence). CDR3 length: 17 residues. With V trimmed by 6 bases and J by 0 bases, 13 bases remained unmatched. As DNA, the CDR3 is TGTGCCAGCAGGGCGACAGGGTACCTCATATTGAACACTGAAGCTTTCTTT. Translating gives CASRATGYLILNTEAFF.

V and J are TRBV11-3 and TRBJ2-3; D may be TRBD2 (6 bases). The germline V gene encodes CDR1 SGHNT and CDR2 YENEEA. V lost 3 bases to trimming and J lost 3 bases, with 16 bases between them. This CDR3 contains 16 residues. The chain's CDR3 is CASSFPRGGVTDTQYF. Written as DNA, the CDR3 is TGTGCCAGCAGCTTCCCCCGCGGAGGGGTTACAGATACGCAGTATTTT.